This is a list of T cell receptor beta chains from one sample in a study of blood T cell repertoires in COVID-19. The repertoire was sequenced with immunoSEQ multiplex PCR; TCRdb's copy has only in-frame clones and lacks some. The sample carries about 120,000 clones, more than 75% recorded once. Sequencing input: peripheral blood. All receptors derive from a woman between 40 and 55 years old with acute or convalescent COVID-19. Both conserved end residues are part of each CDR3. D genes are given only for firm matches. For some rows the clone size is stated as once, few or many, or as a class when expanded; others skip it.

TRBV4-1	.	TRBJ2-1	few	TGCGCCAGCAGCCAAGAGGTTGGGGCCAGCTCCTACAATGAGCAGTTCTTC	CASSQEVGASSYNEQFF
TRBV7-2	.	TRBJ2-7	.	TGTGCCAGCAGCTTACTATCTCAGGCGACCTACGAGCAGTACTTC	CASSLLSQATYEQYF
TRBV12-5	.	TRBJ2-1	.	TGTGCTAGTGGTTTAGTTGTGGGGGGATTGGGATATAATGAGCAGTTCTTC	CASGLVVGGLGYNEQFF
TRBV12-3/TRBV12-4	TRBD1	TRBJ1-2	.	TGTGCCAGCAGACCAGCAGGGGGCGATGGCTACACCTTC	CASRPAGGDGYTF
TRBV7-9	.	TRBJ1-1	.	TGTGCCAGCAGCCCATCCTCACAGGGATGGGCTGAAGCTTTCTTT	CASSPSSQGWAEAFF
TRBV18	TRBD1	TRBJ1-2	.	TGTGCCAGCTCAGGATTCCGGGACAGAAACCTAAAACCTTCTAACTATGGCTACACCTTC	CASSGFRDRNLKPSNYGYTF
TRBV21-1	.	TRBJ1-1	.	TGTGCCAGCAGCCCAGTAGCAGCTTTCTTT	CASSPVAAFF
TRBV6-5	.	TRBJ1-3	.	TGTGCCAGTGCACCGGGACACTCTGGAAACACCATATATTTT	CASAPGHSGNTIYF
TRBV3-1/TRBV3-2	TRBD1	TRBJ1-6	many	TGTGCCAGCAGCCAAGGCCCCGGGACAGGGAACTCACCCCTCCACTTT	CASSQGPGTGNSPLHF
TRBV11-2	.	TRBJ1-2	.	TGTGCCAGCAGCTACAGAGCGACAGAATATGGCTACACCTTC	CASSYRATEYGYTF
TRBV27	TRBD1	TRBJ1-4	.	TGTGCCAGCAGTTTAATAGGGACAGGGGATGAAAAACTGTTTTTT	CASSLIGTGDEKLFF
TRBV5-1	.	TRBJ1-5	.	TGCGCCAGCAGCTTGTCAGGGTCCCAGCCCCAGCATTTT	CASSLSGSQPQHF
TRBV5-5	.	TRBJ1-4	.	TGTGCCAGCAGCTTGGTCCGGGACTCCTATGAAAAACTGTTTTTT	CASSLVRDSYEKLFF
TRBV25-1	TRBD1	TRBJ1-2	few	TGTGCCAGCAGAACAGGGGTCTATGGCTACACCTTC	CASRTGVYGYTF
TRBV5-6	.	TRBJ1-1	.	TGTGCCAGCAGCTTGGCCGGTCAGGGATCGGAAGCTTTCTTT	CASSLAGQGSEAFF
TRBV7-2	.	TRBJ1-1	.	TGTGCCAGCAGCTTAGCGTACAGCAACACTGAAGCTTTCTTT	CASSLAYSNTEAFF
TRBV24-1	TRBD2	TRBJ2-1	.	TGTGCCACCAGTGAGGCGGGGGGGTCTGGGAGCTCCTACAATGAGCAGTTCTTC	CATSEAGGSGSSYNEQFF
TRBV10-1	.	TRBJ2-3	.	TGCGCCAGCAGTGACAGGGGAAGCACAGATACGCAGTATTTT	CASSDRGSTDTQYF
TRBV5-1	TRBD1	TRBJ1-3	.	TGCGCCAGCAGCTCATATCGACAGGGGGCTGGCACCATATATTTT	CASSSYRQGAGTIYF
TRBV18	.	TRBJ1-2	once	TGTGCCAGCTCACCAATCGCACAGGGATCTGGCTACACCTTC	CASSPIAQGSGYTF
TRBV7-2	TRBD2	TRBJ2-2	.	TGTGCCAGCTCACGGGGCGGTTATCGCGGGGGGGCCGGGGAGCTGTTTTTT	CASSRGGYRGGAGELFF
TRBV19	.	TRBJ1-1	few	TGTGCCAGTAGTCCCCGGACATCCATGAACACTGAAGCTTTCTTT	CASSPRTSMNTEAFF
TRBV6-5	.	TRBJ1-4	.	TGTGCCAGCAAACAGCTAAATGAAAAACTGTTTTTT	CASKQLNEKLFF
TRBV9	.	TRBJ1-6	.	TGTGCCAGCAGCTCCGAGTGGGGCAATTCACCCCTCCACTTT	CASSSEWGNSPLHF
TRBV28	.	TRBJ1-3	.	TGTGCCAGTAACGGCTCTGGAAACACCATATATTTT	CASNGSGNTIYF
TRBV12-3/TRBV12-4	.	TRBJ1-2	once	TGTGCCAGCAGCCCGGGACAACCGGTTCCGACCTTC	CASSPGQPVPTF